This is a list of T cell receptor beta chains from one sample in a study of blood T cells in healthy people across ages. TCRdb re-called the 5' RACE reads with MiXCR, one entry per CDR3 protein. The sample yields more than 1.4 million distinct CDR3 sequences, around two fifths seen once. The sequenced sample was blood. These receptor sequences come from a woman aged 18-29 years in good health. The CDR3 runs from the conserved cysteine through the conserved F or W. The D gene is left open where the match is weak. Clone sizes are given selectively: once, few, many, or a class where the clone is expanded.

D,size,J,V,CDR3,DNA
TRBD2,-,TRBJ2-1,TRBV12-3/TRBV12-4,CASSVTGTSGQDEQFF,TGTGCCAGCAGTGTGACCGGGACTAGCGGACAGGATGAGCAGTTCTTC
TRBD1,few,TRBJ2-1,TRBV20-1,CSARARGEQFF,TGCAGTGCTAGGGCCAGGGGGGAGCAGTTCTTC
TRBD2,-,TRBJ2-5,TRBV5-1,CASSLRSGGGASRETQYF,TGCGCCAGCAGCTTAAGAAGCGGGGGGGGAGCATCGCGGGAGACCCAGTACTTC
TRBD1,-,TRBJ1-5,TRBV27,CASRLQGALGQPQHF,TGTGCCAGCAGACTACAGGGGGCGCTTGGTCAGCCCCAGCATTTT
-,once,TRBJ1-5,TRBV6-5,CASSYSQGKRQPQHF,TGTGCCAGCAGTTACTCGCAGGGCAAGCGTCAGCCCCAGCATTTT
-,few,TRBJ1-5,TRBV29-1,CSAVLGMGWVNQPQHF,TGCAGCGCTGTTTTGGGGATGGGGTGGGTCAATCAGCCCCAGCATTTT
TRBD1,-,TRBJ2-2,TRBV5-1,CASSPNTGAGGTGELFF,TGCGCCAGCAGCCCAAACACCGGGGCAGGGGGCACCGGGGAGCTGTTTTTT
TRBD2,-,TRBJ2-5,TRBV12-3/TRBV12-4,CTSSSPLADEETQYF,TGTACCAGCAGTTCCCCCCTAGCGGACGAAGAGACCCAGTACTTC
TRBD1,-,TRBJ1-1,TRBV7-2,CASSLVSTGATEAFF,TGTGCCAGCAGCTTAGTTTCGACAGGGGCCACTGAAGCTTTCTTT
-,-,TRBJ2-4,TRBV20-1,CSARDRRGANIQYF,TGCAGTGCTAGAGATCGACGGGGGGCAAACATTCAGTACTTC
TRBD1,-,TRBJ1-2,TRBV6-5,CASSFSTGGQTGYTF,TGTGCCAGCAGTTTTTCCACAGGGGGACAAACTGGCTACACCTTC
TRBD2,-,TRBJ2-3,TRBV29-1,CSVVTLLAVDRTDTQYF,TGCAGCGTTGTGACCCTACTAGCGGTTGATCGAACAGATACGCAGTATTTT
-,-,TRBJ1-2,TRBV10-3,CAISAEAGVGYTF,TGTGCCATCAGTGCCGAGGCAGGGGTTGGCTACACCTTC
TRBD2,-,TRBJ2-1,TRBV28,CASTEGLAGDPYNEQFF,TGTGCCAGCACCGAGGGACTAGCGGGGGACCCATACAATGAGCAGTTCTTC
-,-,TRBJ1-2,TRBV3-1,CASSPLRTASNYGYTF,TGTGCCAGCAGCCCCCTCCGGACGGCGTCTAACTATGGCTACACCTTC
-,-,TRBJ2-1,TRBV7-9,CASSSMLGEQFF,TGTGCCAGCAGCTCTATGTTGGGTGAGCAGTTCTTC
-,few,TRBJ2-7,TRBV20-1,CSARGDTLGEQYF,TGCAGTGCTAGAGGCGACACCTTGGGGGAGCAGTACTTC
-,-,TRBJ2-4,TRBV27,CASRMLLSSYEQCF,TGTGCCAGCAGGATGCTCCTCAGCTCCTACGAGCAGTGCTTC
-,-,TRBJ2-5,TRBV5-1,CASSGASEETQYF,TGCGCCAGCAGCGGGGCTAGCGAAGAGACCCAGTACTTC
-,-,TRBJ2-3,TRBV7-3,CASSLNGASPDTQYF,TGTGCCAGCAGCTTAAATGGGGCTTCGCCAGATACGCAGTATTTT
TRBD1,few,TRBJ2-5,TRBV12-3/TRBV12-4,CASSPSGTVLSLETQYF,TGTGCCAGCAGTCCCTCCGGGACAGTCCTCAGTTTGGAGACCCAGTACTTC
TRBD2,-,TRBJ2-7,TRBV10-3,CAISLPGTSGSEQYF,TGTGCCATCAGCCTCCCCGGGACTAGCGGGAGCGAGCAGTACTTC
-,-,TRBJ2-5,TRBV28,CASSWGPPETQYF,TGTGCCAGCTCATGGGGGCCCCCAGAGACCCAGTACTTC
-,-,TRBJ2-1,TRBV27,CASSMTALSQYNEQFF,TGTGCCAGCAGTATGACCGCACTGTCCCAATACAATGAGCAGTTCTTC
-,-,TRBJ1-4,TRBV6-5,CASRPQGRIEKLFF,TGTGCCAGCAGACCGCAGGGGCGAATTGAAAAACTGTTTTTT
TRBD2,-,TRBJ2-1,TRBV25-1,CASSASLGLAGGSNEQFF,TGTGCCAGCAGTGCAAGTCTCGGACTAGCGGGAGGGTCCAATGAGCAGTTCTTC
-,few,TRBJ2-3,TRBV6-5,CASKVAGPSDTQYF,TGTGCCAGCAAGGTAGCAGGACCCTCGGATACGCAGTATTTT
TRBD1,few,TRBJ2-1,TRBV12-3/TRBV12-4,CASRRTGVSYNEQFF,TGTGCCAGCAGGCGAACAGGGGTCTCCTACAATGAGCAGTTCTTC
-,many,TRBJ2-7,TRBV3-1,CASSQDYYEQYF,TGTGCCAGCAGCCAAGATTACTACGAGCAGTACTTC
TRBD1,few,TRBJ2-3,TRBV6-1,CASSDWGQGKDTQYF,TGTGCCAGCAGTGACTGGGGACAGGGTAAAGATACGCAGTATTTT
-,-,TRBJ2-2,TRBV5-1,CASSFSSGWPDTGELFF,TGCGCCAGCAGCTTTAGTTCGGGGTGGCCAGACACCGGGGAGCTGTTTTTT
-,-,TRBJ1-2,TRBV6-5,CASMGVYGYTF,TGTGCCAGCATGGGGGTCTATGGCTACACCTTC
TRBD1,few,TRBJ1-6,TRBV28,CASRDRVGSPLHF,TGTGCCAGCAGGGACAGGGTAGGATCACCCCTCCACTTT
-,-,TRBJ2-7,TRBV6-1,CASSARIGTPSYEQYF,TGTGCCAGCAGTGCCAGGATCGGGACGCCTTCCTACGAGCAGTACTTC
-,-,TRBJ2-7,TRBV7-9,CASSFTAEPGEQYF,TGTGCCAGCAGCTTTACAGCGGAGCCGGGTGAGCAGTACTTC
-,-,TRBJ1-2,TRBV2,CASTLDSVNYGYTF,TGTGCCAGCACCTTGGACAGCGTTAACTATGGCTACACCTTC
-,-,TRBJ2-7,TRBV6-1,CASNQWGQQYF,TGTGCCAGCAACCAATGGGGACAGCAGTACTTC
-,-,TRBJ1-1,TRBV3-1,CASSPLVGLNTEAFF,TGTGCCAGCAGCCCACTTGTAGGGCTGAACACTGAAGCTTTCTTT
TRBD1,many,TRBJ1-2,TRBV29-1,CSVNTGDYGYTF,TGCAGCGTTAATACAGGGGACTATGGCTACACCTTC
TRBD2,-,TRBJ2-7,TRBV20-1,CSARRGGSSYEQYF,TGCAGTGCTAGGAGGGGAGGGAGCTCCTACGAGCAGTACTTC
TRBD2,-,TRBJ2-1,TRBV3-1,CASSRGVRTSGRGDEQFF,TGTGCCAGCAGCCGCGGGGTCCGGACTAGCGGGAGAGGAGATGAGCAGTTCTTC
TRBD2,-,TRBJ2-3,TRBV2,CASNQLAGGGNTQYF,TGTGCCAGCAATCAACTAGCGGGAGGGGGTAATACGCAGTATTTT
TRBD1,few,TRBJ1-6,TRBV27,CASKPRDRYNSPLHF,TGTGCCAGCAAACCCCGGGACAGGTATAATTCACCCCTCCACTTT
-,few,TRBJ2-1,TRBV20-1,CSASRPSNEQFF,TGCAGTGCTAGTCGGCCTTCCAATGAGCAGTTCTTC
TRBD2,few,TRBJ2-1,TRBV27,CASSNERGTYKINEQFF,TGTGCCAGCAGTAACGAGCGGGGGACTTACAAAATCAATGAGCAGTTCTTC
-,few,TRBJ1-2,TRBV12-3/TRBV12-4,CASRSGLGYAGYTF,TGTGCCAGCAGGTCCGGGCTAGGGTATGCTGGCTACACCTTC
TRBD2,-,TRBJ2-4,TRBV7-2,CASTGGGAKNIQYF,TGTGCCAGCACCGGCGGGGGAGCCAAAAACATTCAGTACTTC
-,-,TRBJ2-5,TRBV28,CASSLNKGQETQYF,TGTGCCAGCAGTTTGAATAAGGGCCAAGAGACCCAGTACTTC
-,-,TRBJ2-5,TRBV21-1,CASSKALQGISLGYQETQYF,TGTGCCAGCAGCAAAGCGCTTCAAGGGATTTCGCTAGGGTACCAAGAGACCCAGTACTTC
-,-,TRBJ2-7,TRBV20-1,CSARRSHSLSAYEQYF,TGCAGTGCTAGAAGGTCCCACAGCCTGTCCGCCTACGAGCAGTACTTC
-,-,TRBJ1-1,TRBV25-1,CASTFGGNTEAFF,TGTGCCAGCACTTTTGGGGGCAACACTGAAGCTTTCTTT
-,-,TRBJ1-4,TRBV2,CASSDDRVAEKLFF,TGTGCCAGCAGTGATGATAGGGTGGCTGAAAAACTGTTTTTT
TRBD2,-,TRBJ2-3,TRBV3-1,CASSQDRLAGEKTDTQYF,TGTGCCAGCAGCCAAGACCGCCTAGCGGGAGAAAAAACAGATACGCAGTATTTT
-,-,TRBJ2-7,TRBV20-1,CSARDQEESYEQYF,TGCAGTGCTAGAGATCAGGAGGAATCCTACGAGCAGTACTTC
-,-,TRBJ2-7,TRBV7-6,CASSLRGSWNEQYF,TGTGCCAGCAGCTTGAGGGGGAGTTGGAACGAGCAGTACTTC